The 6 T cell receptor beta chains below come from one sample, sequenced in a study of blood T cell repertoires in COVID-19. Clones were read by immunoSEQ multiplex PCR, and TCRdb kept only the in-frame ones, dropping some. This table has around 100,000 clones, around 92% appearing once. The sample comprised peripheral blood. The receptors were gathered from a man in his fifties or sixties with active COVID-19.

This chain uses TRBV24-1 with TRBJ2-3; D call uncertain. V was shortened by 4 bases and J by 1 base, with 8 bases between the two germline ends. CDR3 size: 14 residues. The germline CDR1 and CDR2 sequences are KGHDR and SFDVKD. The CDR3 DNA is TGTGCCACCAGTGACCCCTCTGGCACAGATACGCAGTATTTT. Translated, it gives CATSDPSGTDTQYF.

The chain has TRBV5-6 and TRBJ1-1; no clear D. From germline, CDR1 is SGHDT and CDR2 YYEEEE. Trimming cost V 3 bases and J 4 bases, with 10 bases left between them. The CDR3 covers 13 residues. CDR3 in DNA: TGTGCCAGCAGCTCAACTGTCACCACTGAAGCTTTCTTT. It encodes CASSSTVTTEAFF.

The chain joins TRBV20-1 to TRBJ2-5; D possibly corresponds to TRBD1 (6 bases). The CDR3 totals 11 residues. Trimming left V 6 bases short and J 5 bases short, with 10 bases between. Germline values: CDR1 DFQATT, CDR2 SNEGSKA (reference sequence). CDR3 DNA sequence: TGCAGTGCCAAGGGGGAGGAGACCCAGTACTTC. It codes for CSAKGEETQYF.

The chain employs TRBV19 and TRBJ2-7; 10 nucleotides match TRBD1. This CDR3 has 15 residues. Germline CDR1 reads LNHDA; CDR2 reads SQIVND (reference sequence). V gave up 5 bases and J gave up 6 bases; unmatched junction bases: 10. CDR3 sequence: CASSRRDRGPVEQYF. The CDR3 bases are TGTGCCAGTAGTCGCCGGGACAGGGGACCCGTCGAGCAGTACTTC.

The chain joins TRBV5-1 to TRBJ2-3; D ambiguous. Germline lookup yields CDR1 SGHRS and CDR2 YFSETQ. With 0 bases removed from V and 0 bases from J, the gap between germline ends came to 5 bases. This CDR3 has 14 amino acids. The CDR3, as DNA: TGCGCCAGCAGCTTGGCAGTGAGCACAGATACGCAGTATTTT. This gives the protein CASSLAVSTDTQYF.

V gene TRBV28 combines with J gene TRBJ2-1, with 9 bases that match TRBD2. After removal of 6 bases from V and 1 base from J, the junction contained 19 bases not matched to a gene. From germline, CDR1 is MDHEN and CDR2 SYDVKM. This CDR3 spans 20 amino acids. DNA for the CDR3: TGTGCCAGCAGCCCCCCCGGACTAGCGCACAACCCCGTTTCCTACAATGAGCAGTTCTTC. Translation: CASSPPGLAHNPVSYNEQFF.